Sequencing of this TCR beta chain was carried out in a study of T cell responses to AZD1222 COVID-19 vaccine. General study results and limits: The sample set comprised mostly white British donors with more females, and clonal diversity was possibly underestimated. Unmutated regions of variants are reportedly targeted by nearly half of spike-specific TCRs. Spike-wide vaccine-associated CD4 TCRs dominated at 160-218 and 743-854. Spike-specific TCR depth and breadth grew after two AZD1222 doses.

As for this clone: Its antigen is unknown.

The repertoire was sequenced with immunoSEQ multiplex PCR; TCRdb's copy has only in-frame clones and lacks some. This table holds more than 150,000 clones, roughly 88% found once. V lost 5 bases, J lost 3 bases, and 20 bases lay in between. Germline CDR1 is LNHDA and CDR2 is SQIVND (reference sequence). CDR3 length: 17 amino acids. The TCR comes from an adult in good health. The specimen comprised peripheral blood, sampled on day 0 of AZD1222 vaccination. This chain connects TRBV19 to TRBJ1-5; unclear D gene. In DNA form, the CDR3 reads TGTGCCAGTAGTCAACTCCATCGGGGTCGGTACAATCAGCCCCAGCATTTT. It is translated as CASSQLHRGRYNQPQHF.